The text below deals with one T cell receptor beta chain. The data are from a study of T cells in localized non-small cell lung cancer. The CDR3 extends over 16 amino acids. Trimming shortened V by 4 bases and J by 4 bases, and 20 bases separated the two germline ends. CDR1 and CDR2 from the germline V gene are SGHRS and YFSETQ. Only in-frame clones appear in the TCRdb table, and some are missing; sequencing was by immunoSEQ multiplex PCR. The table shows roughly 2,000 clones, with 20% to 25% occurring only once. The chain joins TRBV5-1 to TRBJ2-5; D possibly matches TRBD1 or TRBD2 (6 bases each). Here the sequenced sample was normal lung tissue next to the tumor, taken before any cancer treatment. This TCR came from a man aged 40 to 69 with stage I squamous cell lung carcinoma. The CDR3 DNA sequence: TGCGCCAGCAGCCAAGATGGAGGGGGGCAACGAGAGACCCAGTACTTC. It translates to CASSQDGGGQRETQYF.